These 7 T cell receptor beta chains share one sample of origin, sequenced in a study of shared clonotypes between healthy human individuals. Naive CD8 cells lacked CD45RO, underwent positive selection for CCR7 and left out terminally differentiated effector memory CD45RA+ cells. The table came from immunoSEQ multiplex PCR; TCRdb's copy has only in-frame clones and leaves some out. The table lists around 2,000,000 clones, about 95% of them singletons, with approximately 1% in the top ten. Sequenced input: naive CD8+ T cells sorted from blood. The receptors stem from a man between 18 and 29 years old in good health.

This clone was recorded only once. The CDR3 coding sequence is TGTGCCAGCAGCTTCCGATTGGCAGGGAGCTCCTATAATTCACCCCTCCACTTT. It is translated as CASSFRLAGSSYNSPLHF. This chain links TRBV7-2 with TRBJ1-6, with D possibly matching TRBD1 (5 bases). CDR1 is SGHTA, CDR2 FQGNSA, per germline. The CDR3 runs 18 residues. Deletions cut 3 bases from V and 0 bases from J, with 15 bases between. Full variable domain (rest looked up from reference TRBV7-2 and TRBJ1-6): GAGVSQSPSNKVTEKGKDVELRCDPISGHTALYWYRQSLGQGLEFLIYFQGNSAPDKSGLPSDRFSAERTGGSVSTLTIQRTQQEDSAVYLCASSFRLAGSSYNSPLHFGNGTRLTVT.

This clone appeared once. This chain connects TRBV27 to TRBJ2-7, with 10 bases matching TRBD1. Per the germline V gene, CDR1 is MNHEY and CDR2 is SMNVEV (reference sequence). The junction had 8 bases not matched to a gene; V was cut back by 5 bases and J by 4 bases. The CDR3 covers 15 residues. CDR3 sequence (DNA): TGTGCCAGCAGTAAGCCGGGACAGGGGAGGTACGAGCAGTACTTC. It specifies CASSKPGQGRYEQYF.

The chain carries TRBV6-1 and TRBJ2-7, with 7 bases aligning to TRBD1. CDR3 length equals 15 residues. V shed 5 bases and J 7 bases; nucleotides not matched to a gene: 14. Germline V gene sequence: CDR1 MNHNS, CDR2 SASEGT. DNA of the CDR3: TGTGCCAGCAGTATCACGGGACAGTCCTACGTGGAGCAGTACTTC. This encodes CASSITGQSYVEQYF.

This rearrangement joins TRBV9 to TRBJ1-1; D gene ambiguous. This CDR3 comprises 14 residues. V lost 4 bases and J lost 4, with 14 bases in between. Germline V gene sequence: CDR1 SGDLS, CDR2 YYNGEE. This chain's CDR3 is CASSPGSLGTEAFF. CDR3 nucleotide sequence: TGTGCCAGCAGCCCCGGAAGTCTAGGCACTGAAGCTTTCTTT. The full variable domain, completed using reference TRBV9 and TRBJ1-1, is DSGVTQTPKHLITATGQRVTLRCSPRSGDLSVYWYQQSLDQGLQFLIQYYNGEERAKGNILERFSAQQFPDLHSELNLSSLELGDSALYFCASSPGSLGTEAFFGQGTRLTVV.

The DNA of the CDR3 is TGTGCCAGCAGGGAGGGGGCTAGGTGCTCCTACGAGCAGTACTTC. This encodes CASREGARCSYEQYF. The rearrangement uses TRBV6-4 and TRBJ2-7, with D perhaps matching TRBD1 (7 bases). The germline V and J ends were trimmed by 6 bases and 0 bases, with 15 bases remaining between them. This CDR3 has 15 residues. From germline, CDR1 is MRHNA and CDR2 SNTAGT.

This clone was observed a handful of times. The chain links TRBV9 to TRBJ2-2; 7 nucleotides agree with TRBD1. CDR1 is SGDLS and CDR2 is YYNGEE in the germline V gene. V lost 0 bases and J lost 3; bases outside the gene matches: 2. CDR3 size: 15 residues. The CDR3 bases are TGTGCCAGCAGCGTAGAGGGACAGTACACCGGGGAGCTGTTTTTT. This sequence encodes CASSVEGQYTGELFF.

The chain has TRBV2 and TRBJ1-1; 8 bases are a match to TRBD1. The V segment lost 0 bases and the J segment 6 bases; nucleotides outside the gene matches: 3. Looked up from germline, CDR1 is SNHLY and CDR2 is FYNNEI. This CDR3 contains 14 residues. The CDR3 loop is CASSEAQGAPEAFF. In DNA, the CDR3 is TGTGCCAGCAGTGAAGCGCAGGGGGCCCCTGAAGCTTTCTTT.